This TCR beta chain originates from a study of OX40 agonist ivuxolimab in advanced cancers. Study-wide context: In this cohort, patients received ivuxolimab, an agonistic anti-OX40 (CD134) antibody.

General study points: Low normalized T-cell clonal expansion was also seen in some nonresponders. Among the lowest peripheral clonal expansion occurred in 0.1-3.0 mg/kg partial responders.

Excluded were patients having autoimmune disease history or systemic immunosuppression. Of note for this clone: Its antigen is still unknown.

CDR1 and CDR2 (germline): SGHVS, FQNEAQ. The CDR3 spans 14 residues. The V gene lost 1 base and the J gene lost 3 bases, with 10 bases spanning the gap. The data were produced by immunoSEQ multiplex PCR, yet TCRdb's version contains in-frame clones alone and is incomplete. The data contain some 97,000 clones, around nine tenths of them singletons. The sample in question was CD4+ or CD8+ T cells sorted from blood, obtained in a trial of the OX40 agonist ivuxolimab. The source is an adult with an advanced solid tumor such as melanoma, head and neck, liver or kidney cancer. The gene calls are TRBV7-8 and TRBJ2-7, with a possible D match to TRBD1 (5 bases). This CDR3 reads CASSLVDTRYEQYF. The CDR3 region has the DNA TGTGCCAGCAGCTTAGTGGACACCCGCTACGAGCAGTACTTC.